This TCR beta chain was captured in a study of T cell repertoires in cytomegalovirus infection. At the level of the study: Recently identified HLA-C-restricted and well-studied HLA-B-restricted CMV epitopes were used. Both CMV infection and a matching HLA type were indicated by public TCR beta signatures.

About this clonotype: The antigen is not known.

TCRdb reanalysed the reads using MiXCR and keeps one entry per CDR3 protein. Of approximately 300,000 distinct CDR3 sequences in the sample, about 27% were seen once. The receptor was isolated from a human donor in good health (CMV status not recorded). Some clones in this sample may be carry-over from other donors' samples. This sample comprised cultured PBMCs, obtained from culture after CMV antigen stimulation.

CDR3 in amino acids: CSARDMGTGGEYEQFF. The CDR3 nucleotides are TGCAGTGCTAGAGATATGGGGACAGGGGGAGAGTATGAGCAGTTCTTC. The chain uses TRBV20-1 and TRBJ2-1; 11 nucleotides agree with TRBD1. V lost 0 bases to trimming and J lost 8 bases; unmatched junction nucleotides: 9. This CDR3 region has 16 residues. CDR1 and CDR2 from the germline V gene are DFQATT and SNEGSKA (reference sequence).